This TCR beta chain was recovered during a study of cytomegalovirus exposure and HLA in healthy donors. Trimming took 5 bases from V and 3 from J, leaving 13 bases between them. Germline lookup yields CDR1 KGHSH and CDR2 LQKENI. There are 14 residues in the CDR3. Amplification used 60 Vbeta primers and 13 Jbeta primers. Method: immunoSEQ multiplex PCR; TCRdb's copy keeps in-frame clones and lacks some. The sample yields about 160,000 clones, 75% seen once. Source material: PBMCs. The receptor comes from a woman in her forties or fifties in good health and CMV-seropositive. The rearrangement joins TRBV18 to TRBJ1-1; unclear D gene. The CDR3 loop is CASSLRGADTEAFF. Written as DNA, the CDR3 is TGTGCCAGCTCATTACGAGGAGCGGACACTGAAGCTTTCTTT.